The next 31 T cell receptor beta chains were all read from a single sample in a study of T-cell reconstitution after alpha-beta-depleted transplantation in children. Unique molecular identifiers were used in preparing the TCRbeta library. TCRdb re-derived calls from the PCR reads in MiXCR, one entry per CDR3 protein. Of approximately 400,000 distinct CDR3 sequences in the sample, roughly a tenth were seen once. This specimen was PBMCs from the stem cell graft donor, taken from the stem cell graft. These receptors all come from a human donor who donated a stem cell graft to a child with acute myeloid leukemia.

The rearrangement links TRBV6-1 to TRBJ2-1; 9 bases fit TRBD2. The germline V gene has CDR1 MNHNS and CDR2 SASEGT. The J segment lost 2 bases and the V segment lost 4 bases, leaving 6 bases of the junction unmatched. CDR3 length equals 16 residues. The CDR3 nucleotides read TGTGCCAGCAGTGGGATAGCGGGAGCCACCTACAATGAGCAGTTCTTC. Its translation: CASSGIAGATYNEQFF.

The V call is TRBV12-3 or TRBV12-4, the J call TRBJ2-6; tentatively, D is TRBD1 (5 bases). The V end lost 2 bases, the J end lost 2 bases, and 10 bases lay between the germline ends. The CDR3 consists of 16 residues. The CDR3 here is CASSLTGGPGANVLTF. DNA for the CDR3: TGTGCCAGCAGTTTAACAGGCGGACCTGGGGCCAACGTCCTGACTTTC.

This clonotype showed up just a few times. The chain employs TRBV5-5 and TRBJ2-7; D is ambiguous. V lost 2 bases and J lost 2, with 8 bases in between. Germline values: CDR1 SGHKS, CDR2 YYEKEE (reference sequence). The CDR3 is made up of 13 amino acids. Written as DNA, the CDR3 is TGTGCCAGCAGCTTTCCCGGAGCCTACGAGCAGTACTTC. It is translated as CASSFPGAYEQYF.

This clonotype was found many times. This chain uses TRBV29-1 with TRBJ2-1; D ambiguous. Trimming shortened V by 4 bases and J by 7 bases, and 5 bases separated the two germline ends. Germline CDR1 SQVTM, CDR2 ANQGSEA. This CDR3 comprises 10 residues. The CDR3 region has the DNA TGCAGCGTTGCGTCGAATGAGCAGTTCTTC. Translated: CSVASNEQFF.

J is TRBJ2-7 and V is TRBV7-9, with D perhaps matching TRBD2 (6 bases). This CDR3 is 14 amino acids long. Trimming removed 10 bases at V and 0 bases at J, with 16 bases between. The germline CDR1 and CDR2 sequences are SEHNR and FQNEAQ (reference sequence). The CDR3 nucleotides read TGTGCCATGAGCCCTGGGCGGGGCTCCTACGAGCAGTACGTC. This encodes CAMSPGRGSYEQYV.

This clonotype was seen many times. The V and J genes are TRBV20-1 and TRBJ2-7; 10 bases are shared with TRBD1. V lost 6 bases and J lost 4; bases outside the gene matches: 6. CDR3 length equals 13 residues. The V gene's germline CDR1 is DFQATT and CDR2 SNEGSKA (reference sequence). The CDR3 sequence: CSARQGASYEQYF. The CDR3 nucleotides are TGCAGTGCGAGACAGGGGGCGAGTTACGAGCAGTACTTC.

This clonotype was found many times. This CDR3 reads CASSAATGFYEQYF. The DNA for the CDR3 is TGTGCCAGCAGTGCCGCAACAGGGTTCTACGAGCAGTACTTC. This chain uses TRBV6-1 with TRBJ2-7, with a weak D call TRBD1 (6 bases). This CDR3 has 14 amino acids. V gave up 4 bases and J gave up 3 bases, with 13 bases separating them. From germline, CDR1 is MNHNS and CDR2 SASEGT.

There are many counts of this clonotype. The chain employs TRBV4-3 and TRBJ2-1; 15 nucleotides match TRBD2. Germline CDR1 reads LGHNA; CDR2 reads YSLEER. The CDR3 covers 19 residues. With V trimmed by 0 bases and J by 3 bases, 6 bases remained unmatched. In DNA, the CDR3 is TGCGCCAGCAGCCAAGAAGTAGGACTAGCGGGAGGGATCTACAATGAGCAGTTCTTC. Residues: CASSQEVGLAGGIYNEQFF.

This clonotype was observed a few times. The CDR3 nucleotides read TGCAGTGCACCGAGTCCGGTAAATGAGCAGTTCTTC. This encodes CSAPSPVNEQFF. This rearrangement joins TRBV20-1 to TRBJ2-1; no definite D call. The germline CDR1 and CDR2 sequences are DFQATT and SNEGSKA (reference sequence). This CDR3 spans 12 amino acids. Trimming took off 6 bases at V and 7 bases at J, with 13 bases between the two ends.

The chain joins TRBV5-1 to TRBJ2-3; 10 bases agree with TRBD2. CDR1 and CDR2 (germline): SGHRS, YFSETQ. This CDR3 has 15 amino acids. The J segment lost 5 bases and the V segment lost 4 bases, leaving 7 bases of the junction unmatched. CDR3 loop: CASSAPQREGDTQYF. DNA for the CDR3: TGCGCCAGCAGCGCGCCCCAGCGGGAGGGAGATACGCAGTATTTT. Combining the CDR3 with reference TRBV5-1 and TRBJ2-3 gives the whole variable domain KAGVTQTPRYLIKTRGQQVTLSCSPISGHRSVSWYQQTPGQGLQFLFEYFSETQRNKGNFPGRFSGRQFSNSRSEMNVSTLELGDSALYLCASSAPQREGDTQYFGPGTRLTVL.

The rearrangement joins TRBV25-1 to TRBJ2-7; 11 bases map to TRBD2. This CDR3 contains 14 residues. Germline V gene data show CDR1 as MGHDK and CDR2 as SYGVNS. The trim removed 5 bases at V and 5 bases at J, leaving 5 bases unmatched. CDR3 nucleotides: TGTGCCAGCAGTTTAGCGGGAGGGCCGGACGAGCAGTACTTC. Protein: CASSLAGGPDEQYF.

The chain is built from TRBV12-3 or TRBV12-4 and TRBJ2-1, with D possibly TRBD1 on 6 matching bases. The CDR3 length is 15 residues. V was pared by 6 bases and J by 0 bases, with 12 bases between. The CDR3 DNA reads as TGTGCCAGCAGGGCGGACAGTAGCTCCTACAATGAGCAGTTCTTC. It translates to CASRADSSSYNEQFF.

This clonotype was seen only a few times. The V call is TRBV11-2, the J call TRBJ2-2, with a possible D match to TRBD2 (6 bases). Trimming cost V 1 base and J 0 bases, with 9 bases left between them. Looked up from germline, CDR1 is SGHAT and CDR2 is FQNNGV. CDR3 length: 16 residues. CDR3 in amino acids: CASSLVAGTNTGELFF. DNA for the CDR3: TGTGCCAGCAGCTTAGTTGCGGGAACGAACACCGGGGAGCTGTTTTTT.

This clonotype was observed a handful of times. The V call is TRBV3-1, the J call TRBJ1-1, with D hard to call. CDR3 length: 13 residues. Germline V CDR1 and CDR2: LGHDT, YNNKEL (reference sequence). Trimming shortened V by 1 base and J by 10 bases, and 13 bases separated the two germline ends. CDR3 protein: CASSQGLSRRAFF. The CDR3 DNA follows: TGTGCCAGCAGCCAAGGGTTATCCAGGAGAGCTTTCTTT.

This clonotype was recorded a few times. The chain joins TRBV18 to TRBJ2-5, with D unclear. This CDR3 is 14 amino acids long. Germline CDR1 reads KGHSH; CDR2 reads LQKENI. V was cut by 1 base and J by 0 bases, with 6 bases left in between. CDR3: CASSPLQNQETQYF. As DNA, the CDR3 is TGTGCCAGCTCACCACTACAGAACCAAGAGACCCAGTACTTC. Full variable domain (remainder filled in from reference TRBV18 and TRBJ2-5): NAGVMQNPRHLVRRRGQEARLRCSPMKGHSHVYWYRQLPEEGLKFMVYLQKENIIDESGMPKERFSAEFPKEGPSILRIQQVVRGDSAAYFCASSPLQNQETQYFGPGTRLLVL.

The V gene is TRBV20-1, the J gene TRBJ1-1, with 7 bases aligning to TRBD1. The V and J ends lost 4 bases and 4 bases, in that order; junction bases with no gene match: 6. The CDR3 sequence is 13 residues long. Germline CDR1 and CDR2: DFQATT and SNEGSKA (reference sequence). The CDR3 spells CSATPGGSTEAFF. The CDR3 DNA is TGCAGTGCTACCCCAGGGGGGAGCACTGAAGCTTTCTTT.

This rearrangement joins TRBV4-1 to TRBJ2-5; D ambiguous. The length of the CDR3 is 15 residues. Germline CDR1 is MGHRA and CDR2 is YSYEKL. With 0 bases removed from V and 1 base from J, the gap between germline ends came to 9 bases. As DNA, the CDR3 is TGCGCCAGCAGCCAAGATGAACAGCGCCAAGAGACCCAGTACTTC. This codes for CASSQDEQRQETQYF.

This clonotype turned up a few times. The V gene is TRBV9, the J gene TRBJ2-5; 8 nucleotides align to TRBD1. The CDR3 is made up of 16 amino acids. CDR1 and CDR2 from the germline V gene are SGDLS and YYNGEE. V shed 4 bases, J shed 1 base, and the junction held 9 bases outside the gene matches. CDR3 loop: CASSPPGGQPQETQYF. The CDR3 DNA is TGTGCCAGCAGCCCGCCAGGGGGCCAGCCCCAAGAGACCCAGTACTTC.

This chain joins TRBV5-8 and TRBJ2-1; D unresolved. Per germline, CDR1 SGHTS and CDR2 YDEGEE. There are 12 residues in the CDR3. V was clipped by 3 bases and J by 8 bases, with 9 bases between them. CDR3 coding DNA: TGTGCCAGCAGCTCCGGGTGGGATGAGCAGTTCTTC. This codes for CASSSGWDEQFF.

Ten or more counts support this clonotype. This chain joins TRBV5-1 and TRBJ1-5; tentatively, D is TRBD1 (5 bases). Trimming took off 4 bases at V and 4 bases at J, with 12 bases between the two ends. The CDR3 runs to 14 residues. Germline assignment: CDR1 SGHRS and CDR2 YFSETQ. The chain's CDR3 is CASSPGDPNQPQHF. The CDR3 DNA sequence: TGCGCCAGCAGCCCCGGGGACCCGAATCAGCCCCAGCATTTT.

Worth noting for this clonotype: The junction departs from germline at one end; a sequencing error may be responsible. The gene calls are TRBV4-1 and TRBJ2-1; 7 bases fit TRBD1. From germline, CDR1 is MGHRA and CDR2 YSYEKL. There are 15 residues in the CDR3. In nucleotides, the CDR3 is TGCGCCAGCAGCGAAGAGGGGGCCGTCCACAATGAGCAGTTCTTC. This translates into CASSEEGAVHNEQFF.

The chain links TRBV21-1 to TRBJ2-7; the table's D call of TRBD1 was not tested on the DNA. TRBV21-1 corresponds to a pseudogene. This CDR3 has 15 amino acids. The CDR3 sequence is CASSKELLGQVKQYV. The CDR3 region has the DNA TGTGCCAGCAGCAAAGAACTCTTGGGGCAGGTTAAGCAGTACGTC.

V usage is TRBV20-1 and J usage is TRBJ2-7; 9 positions match TRBD2. There are 13 residues in the CDR3. Germline CDR1 reads DFQATT; CDR2 reads SNEGSKA (reference sequence). Written as DNA, the CDR3 is TGCAGCACCCGGGTAGCGGGGGCCTACGAGCAGTACTTC. Protein product: CSTRVAGAYEQYF.

V is TRBV5-1 and J is TRBJ2-5, with D unresolved. V was shortened by 4 bases and J by 2 bases, with 6 bases between the two germline ends. This CDR3 has 12 residues. Germline V CDR1 and CDR2: SGHRS, YFSETQ. The DNA of the CDR3 is TGCGCCAGCAGCGTGGATCAAGAGACCCAGTACTTC. Protein product: CASSVDQETQYF. Variable domain in full (rest from reference TRBV5-1 and TRBJ2-5): KAGVTQTPRYLIKTRGQQVTLSCSPISGHRSVSWYQQTPGQGLQFLFEYFSETQRNKGNFPGRFSGRQFSNSRSEMNVSTLELGDSALYLCASSVDQETQYFGPGTRLLVL.

The rearrangement links TRBV15 to TRBJ2-1; TRBD2 aligns across 8 bases. The CDR3 sequence is 15 residues long. The V segment lost 0 bases and the J segment 5 bases; nucleotides outside the gene matches: 3. The germline CDR1 and CDR2 sequences are LNHNV and YYDKDF (reference sequence). The CDR3 is CATSREAGGNNEQFF. The CDR3 nucleotides are TGTGCCACCAGCAGAGAGGCGGGAGGTAACAATGAGCAGTTCTTC.

The V call is TRBV5-1, the J call TRBJ2-4; D is uncertain. The length of the CDR3 is 14 residues. Per germline, CDR1 SGHRS and CDR2 YFSETQ. V was pared by 3 bases and J by 7 bases, with 14 bases between. In DNA form, the CDR3 reads TGCGCCAGCAGCTCCGGCCTAGAGGTGAACATTCAGTACTTC. It yields the protein CASSSGLEVNIQYF.

Ten or more counts support this clonotype. V usage is TRBV5-1 and J usage is TRBJ2-5; 7 nucleotides line up with TRBD1. Germline V CDR1 and CDR2: SGHRS, YFSETQ. This CDR3 has 14 amino acids. V shed 0 bases, J shed 3 bases, and the junction held 2 bases outside the gene matches. The CDR3 reads CASSLDTGEETQYF. CDR3 DNA: TGCGCCAGCAGCTTGGATACAGGGGAAGAGACCCAGTACTTC. The variable domain in full, completed from reference TRBV5-1 and TRBJ2-5, reads KAGVTQTPRYLIKTRGQQVTLSCSPISGHRSVSWYQQTPGQGLQFLFEYFSETQRNKGNFPGRFSGRQFSNSRSEMNVSTLELGDSALYLCASSLDTGEETQYFGPGTRLLVL.

With respect to this clonotype: The germline gene is not matched at one end of the junction; a read error may be the cause. This chain uses TRBV12-3 or TRBV12-4 with TRBJ2-3, with TRBD2 matching 8 bases. This CDR3 region has 14 residues. CDR3 coding DNA: TGTGCCAGCAGTATAGCGGGGTCGGCAGATACGCAGTATTTT. Its protein product is CASSIAGSADTQYF.

This clonotype appeared a few times. The chain carries TRBV5-1 and TRBJ2-1; 8 nucleotides line up with TRBD2. V dropped 0 bases and J dropped 4; count of bases not matched to a gene: 9. Germline-derived CDR1 and CDR2 are SGHRS and YFSETQ. The CDR3 is 17 amino acids. CDR3 sequence reads: CASSLVPGLGPYNEQFF. The CDR3, as DNA: TGCGCCAGCAGCTTGGTTCCGGGACTAGGGCCTTACAATGAGCAGTTCTTC. Based on the CDR3 plus reference TRBV5-1 and TRBJ2-1, the full variable domain is KAGVTQTPRYLIKTRGQQVTLSCSPISGHRSVSWYQQTPGQGLQFLFEYFSETQRNKGNFPGRFSGRQFSNSRSEMNVSTLELGDSALYLCASSLVPGLGPYNEQFFGPGTRLTVL.

The rearrangement uses TRBV20-1 and TRBJ2-1, with a tentative D call TRBD2 (5 bases). The ends were cut back, 3 bases at V and 6 bases at J, with 18 bases in the middle. The CDR3 extends over 15 amino acids. In germline, CDR1 is DFQATT, CDR2 SNEGSKA (reference sequence). DNA for the CDR3: TGCAGTGCTAGTCTCTTAGCGATCATCCCCAATGAGCAGTTCTTC. Its protein product is CSASLLAIIPNEQFF.

This clonotype was counted only a few times. The chain employs TRBV6-5 and TRBJ2-7, with 8 bases matching TRBD2. The length of the CDR3 is 16 residues. The germline CDR1 and CDR2 sequences are MNHEY and SVGAGI. Trimming took 0 bases from V and 5 from J; bases not matched to a gene: 9. CDR3 coding DNA: TGTGCCAGCAGTTACTCGAGCTCGGGACTAGTACACGAGCAGTACTTC. Translation gives CASSYSSSGLVHEQYF.